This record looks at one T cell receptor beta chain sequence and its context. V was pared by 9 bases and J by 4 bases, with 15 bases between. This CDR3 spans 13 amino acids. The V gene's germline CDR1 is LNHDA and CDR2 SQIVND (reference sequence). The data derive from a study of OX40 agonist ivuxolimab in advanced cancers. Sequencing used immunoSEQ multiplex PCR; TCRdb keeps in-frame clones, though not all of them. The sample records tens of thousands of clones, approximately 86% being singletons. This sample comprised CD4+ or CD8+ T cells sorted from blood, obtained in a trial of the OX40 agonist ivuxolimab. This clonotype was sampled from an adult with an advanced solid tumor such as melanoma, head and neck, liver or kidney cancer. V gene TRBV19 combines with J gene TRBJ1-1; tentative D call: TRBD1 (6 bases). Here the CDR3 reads CASQTGDGTEAFF. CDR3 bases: TGTGCCAGCCAGACAGGAGATGGCACTGAAGCTTTCTTT.